This T cell receptor (beta chain) was found in a study of regulatory T cells in long-lasting Graves disease. Building the TCR beta libraries relied on iRepertoire HTBI primers, and CDR3 regions underwent Arm-PCR. In the original workflow: Samples revealed 62 TRBV and 14 TRBJ segments. TCRdb reprocessed the multiplex PCR reads via MiXCR and lists one record per CDR3 protein. These V and J calls rely on TCRdb rather than the paper's analysis. The profile shows roughly 450,000 distinct CDR3 sequences, about a fifth of them singletons. The study's findings and limits: TCR diversity was lower in persistent Graves' patients (versus newly diagnosed ones).

Stated time point: persistent/refractory GD, antithyroid drugs over 5 years with positive TRAb. Generation of the TCR library employed RNA extracted from PBMCs. Staff drew about 10 milliliters of peripheral blood into EDTA tubes. V dropped 3 bases and J dropped 2 bases, with 15 bases sitting between them. The CDR3 totals 16 residues. Germline CDR1 reads SGHRS; CDR2 reads YFSETQ. A word on this clonotype: Its specificity is not known.

The sequence was obtained from a female donor with Graves disease. The specimen comprised peripheral blood mononuclear cells (PBMCs), sampled when the disease was refractory, from a patient treated with antithyroid drugs. The chain is built from TRBV5-1 and TRBJ2-1, with D uncertain. The CDR3 nucleotides are TGCGCCAGCAGCTCCCTAAAGAGTGCCCCCTACAATGAGCAGTTCTTC. Translated: CASSSLKSAPYNEQFF.